This T cell receptor beta chain stems from a study of a mutant IDH1 vaccine in newly diagnosed glioma. Study background: Treated patients comprised about 60% males and around 38% females, mean age about 43 years. Prior therapy was radiotherapy, temozolomide, or both; most received both.

Study-level results: The occurrence of vaccine-induced immune responses was seen in around 92% of patients.

V shed 4 bases and J 4 bases; nucleotides not matched to a gene: 2. CDR1 SGDLS and CDR2 YYNGEE come from the germline V gene. This CDR3 region has 13 residues. In regard to this clone: Its matching antigen is unknown.

Sequencing used immunoSEQ multiplex PCR; TCRdb keeps in-frame clones, though not all of them. The data show approximately 54,000 clones, 80% to 90% seen once. As to time point: baseline, week 1 (first vaccination visit). Treatment in this sample: pre-vaccination baseline after standard-of-care therapy. In every donor, the tumor was a new WHO grade 3 or 4 IDH1-mutant, ATRX-lost astrocytoma. The chain employs TRBV9 and TRBJ2-1; 7 nucleotides match TRBD1. Sequences were derived from PBMCs, sampled from a glioma patient treated with radiotherapy, temozolomide or both. The sequence was collected from a man younger than 35 with glioma. CDR3 in amino acids: CASSRDRYNEQFF. The CDR3 bases are TGTGCCAGCAGCAGGGACAGATACAATGAGCAGTTCTTC.